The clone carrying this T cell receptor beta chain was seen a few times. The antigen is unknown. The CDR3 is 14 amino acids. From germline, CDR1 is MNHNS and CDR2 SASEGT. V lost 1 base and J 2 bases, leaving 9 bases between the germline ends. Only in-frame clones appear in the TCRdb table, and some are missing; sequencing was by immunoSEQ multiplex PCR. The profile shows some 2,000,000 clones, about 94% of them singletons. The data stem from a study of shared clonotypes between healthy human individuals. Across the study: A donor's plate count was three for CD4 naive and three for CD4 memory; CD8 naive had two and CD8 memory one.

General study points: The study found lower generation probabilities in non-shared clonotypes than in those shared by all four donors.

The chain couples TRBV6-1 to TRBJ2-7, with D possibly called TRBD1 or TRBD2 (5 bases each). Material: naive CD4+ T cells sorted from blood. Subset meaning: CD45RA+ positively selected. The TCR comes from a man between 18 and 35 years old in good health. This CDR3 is CASSEGGIAYEQYF. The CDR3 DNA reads TGTGCCAGCAGTGAAGGGGGGATTGCCTACGAGCAGTACTTC.